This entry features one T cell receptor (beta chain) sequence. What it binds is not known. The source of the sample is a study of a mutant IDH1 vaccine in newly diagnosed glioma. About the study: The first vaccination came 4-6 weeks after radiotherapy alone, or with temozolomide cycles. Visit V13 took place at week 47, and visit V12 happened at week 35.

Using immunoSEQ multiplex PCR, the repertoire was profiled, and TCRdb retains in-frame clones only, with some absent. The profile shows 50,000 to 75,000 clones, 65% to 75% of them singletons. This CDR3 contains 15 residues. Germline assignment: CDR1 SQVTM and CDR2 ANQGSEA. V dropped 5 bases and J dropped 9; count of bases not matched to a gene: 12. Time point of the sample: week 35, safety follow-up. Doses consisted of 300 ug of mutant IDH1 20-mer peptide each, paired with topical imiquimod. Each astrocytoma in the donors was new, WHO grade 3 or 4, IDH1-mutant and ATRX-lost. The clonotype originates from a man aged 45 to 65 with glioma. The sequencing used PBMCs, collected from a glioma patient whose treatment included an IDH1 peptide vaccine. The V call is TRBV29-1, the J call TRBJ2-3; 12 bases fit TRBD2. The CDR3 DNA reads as TGCAGCGTTTCCTTCACTAGCGGGGGGATATTGACGCAGTATTTT. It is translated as CSVSFTSGGILTQYF.